This is a list of T cell receptor beta chains from one sample in a study of glioma-infiltrating T cells after dendritic cell vaccination. TCRdb's table, derived via immunoSEQ multiplex PCR, lists solely in-frame clones and lacks some. Here the sample spans 98,000 or so clones, 65% to 85% being singletons. This specimen consisted of blood, obtained after dendritic cell vaccination. The receptors were sampled from a human donor with glioblastoma. CDR3s include the opening cysteine and the closing phenylalanine or tryptophan. A D gene is named only where the DNA matches it firmly. Not all rows give a size; the values are once, few, many and, for expanded clones, a class.

size: .; V: TRBV19; D: .; J: TRBJ2-3; DNA: TGTGCCAGTAGTGGCAGGGCCCTTAGCACAGATACGCAGTATTTT; CDR3: CASSGRALSTDTQYF
size: .; V: TRBV5-1; D: .; J: TRBJ1-2; DNA: TGCGCCAGCAGCTCCGGACAGCAAGTTAACTATGGCTACACCTTC; CDR3: CASSSGQQVNYGYTF
size: once; V: TRBV9; D: TRBD2; J: TRBJ2-1; DNA: TGTGCCAGCAGCGCTAAACTAGCGGGAGCCTACAATGAGCAGTTCTTC; CDR3: CASSAKLAGAYNEQFF
size: .; V: TRBV29-1; D: .; J: TRBJ1-1; DNA: TGCAGCGTTCTCTTCGGGATGAGGGTTGACACTGAAGCTTTCTTT; CDR3: CSVLFGMRVDTEAFF
size: .; V: TRBV7-2; D: TRBD1; J: TRBJ2-5; DNA: TGTGCCAGCAGCTACTGGGACAGGGACTCGTACCAAGAGACCCAGTACTTC; CDR3: CASSYWDRDSYQETQYF
size: .; V: TRBV28; D: .; J: TRBJ1-2; DNA: TGTGCCAGCAGCCGACAGAGTGTAGGCTACACCTTC; CDR3: CASSRQSVGYTF
size: once; V: TRBV27; D: TRBD2; J: TRBJ2-3; DNA: TGTGCCAGCAGTCCCTTCATGAGCGGGGGACACACAGATACGCAGTATTTT; CDR3: CASSPFMSGGHTDTQYF
size: .; V: TRBV5-1; D: TRBD2; J: TRBJ2-5; DNA: TGCGCCAGCAGATTGGTGAGCGGGGTAGGCCAAGAGACCCAGTACTTC; CDR3: CASRLVSGVGQETQYF
size: .; V: TRBV19; D: TRBD2; J: TRBJ2-1; DNA: TGTGCCAGTAGCCAAGCGGGATACAATGAGCAGTTCTTC; CDR3: CASSQAGYNEQFF
size: .; V: TRBV2; D: TRBD2; J: TRBJ2-1; DNA: TGTGCCAGCAGCGATGGACTAGCGGGAGTTAATGAGCAGTTCTTC; CDR3: CASSDGLAGVNEQFF
size: .; V: TRBV19; D: .; J: TRBJ2-1; DNA: TGTGCCAGTAGTATAGGCGGCAGGGTTAATGAGCAGTTCTTC; CDR3: CASSIGGRVNEQFF
size: once; V: TRBV9; D: TRBD1; J: TRBJ1-2; DNA: TGTGCCAGCAGCGCAGACAGGGGGCGAGACTATGGCTACACCTTC; CDR3: CASSADRGRDYGYTF
size: .; V: TRBV25-1; D: TRBD2; J: TRBJ2-1; DNA: TGTGCCAGCAGTCTAGCGGGAGTACAAAAGCAGTTCTTC; CDR3: CASSLAGVQKQFF
size: .; V: TRBV19; D: TRBD1; J: TRBJ2-7; DNA: TGTGCCAGTAGTATGGTGGACAGGGGGACCTCCTACGAGCAGTACTTC; CDR3: CASSMVDRGTSYEQYF
size: .; V: TRBV4-1; D: .; J: TRBJ2-3; DNA: TGCGCCAGCAGCCAAGTTCCAGGGTTGGATACGCAGTATTTT; CDR3: CASSQVPGLDTQYF
size: .; V: TRBV5-4; D: TRBD1; J: TRBJ2-5; DNA: TGTGCCAGCAGCTCGACAGGGCTCCGCGAGACCCAGTACTTC; CDR3: CASSSTGLRETQYF
size: few; V: TRBV9; D: TRBD1; J: TRBJ1-2; DNA: TGTGCCAGCAGCGCCCACACGGGGGGGACAGCCCCCAGGGACTATGGCTACACCTTC; CDR3: CASSAHTGGTAPRDYGYTF
size: .; V: TRBV4-2; D: .; J: TRBJ2-3; DNA: TGTGCCAGCAGCCAATACTCAGGGGGAGGAAACACAGATACGCAGTATTTT; CDR3: CASSQYSGGGNTDTQYF
size: few; V: TRBV29-1; D: .; J: TRBJ2-6; DNA: TGCAGCGCAAACTCTGGGGCCAACGTCCTGACTTTC; CDR3: CSANSGANVLTF
size: .; V: TRBV7-8; D: .; J: TRBJ2-1; DNA: TGTGCCAGCAGCTTAGATTTATACAATGAGCAGTTCTTC; CDR3: CASSLDLYNEQFF
size: .; V: TRBV5-1; D: TRBD2; J: TRBJ2-1; DNA: TGCGCCAGCAGCTCAGGGGGACTAGCTGGAAATGAGCAGTTCTTC; CDR3: CASSSGGLAGNEQFF
size: .; V: TRBV5-8; D: .; J: TRBJ1-2; DNA: TGTGCCAGCAGCTTGGGGCAGGGTCTATCCGGGGGCTACACCTTC; CDR3: CASSLGQGLSGGYTF
size: once; V: TRBV2; D: .; J: TRBJ1-1; DNA: TGTGCCAGCATCGAGAGGGCCGGGACAGAAGCTTTCTTT; CDR3: CASIERAGTEAFF
size: few; V: TRBV28; D: .; J: TRBJ2-7; DNA: TGTGCCAGCAGTCCCCCAGGACTGCCCTACGAGCAGTACTTC; CDR3: CASSPPGLPYEQYF
size: .; V: TRBV2; D: TRBD1; J: TRBJ1-4; DNA: TGTGCCAGCAGGGACAGGGGGTCCGGAGCTAATGAAAAACTGTTTTTT; CDR3: CASRDRGSGANEKLFF
size: .; V: TRBV9; D: TRBD1; J: TRBJ1-2; DNA: TGTGCCAGCAGCGTAGCCGGGACAGCAGTCTATGGCTACACCTTC; CDR3: CASSVAGTAVYGYTF
size: few; V: TRBV19; D: .; J: TRBJ1-3; DNA: TGTGCCAGTAGTCAGGGTTCCGGAAACACCATATATTTT; CDR3: CASSQGSGNTIYF
size: .; V: TRBV5-1; D: TRBD2; J: TRBJ2-7; DNA: TGCGCCAGCAGCTTAGGACTAGAGATTGAATTCGAGCAGTACTTC; CDR3: CASSLGLEIEFEQYF
size: .; V: TRBV7-3; D: TRBD2; J: TRBJ2-3; DNA: TGTGCCAGCAGCTTAAGCGGGGGGGCATTTGATACGCAGTATTTT; CDR3: CASSLSGGAFDTQYF
size: .; V: TRBV11-2; D: .; J: TRBJ2-7; DNA: TGTGCCAGCAGCCTAGCACAGTTCAGCTCCTACGAGCAGTACTTC; CDR3: CASSLAQFSSYEQYF
size: .; V: TRBV7-7; D: .; J: TRBJ2-5; DNA: TGTGCTAGCGCAAACAGGGGGGGCCAAGAGACCCAGTACTTC; CDR3: CASANRGGQETQYF
size: .; V: TRBV30; D: .; J: TRBJ2-7; DNA: TGTGCCTGGAATACAGCCAACTACGAGCAGTACTTC; CDR3: CAWNTANYEQYF
size: .; V: TRBV12-5; D: .; J: TRBJ2-7; DNA: TGTGCTAGTGGTCTTTCGCGGGACAGAACAATCCTACCTTCCTACGAGCAGTACTTC; CDR3: CASGLSRDRTILPSYEQYF
size: .; V: TRBV2; D: TRBD2; J: TRBJ2-5; DNA: TGTGCCAGCAGCTTACAAGCGGGGGTGGAGACCCAGTACTTC; CDR3: CASSLQAGVETQYF
size: .; V: TRBV4-1; D: TRBD1; J: TRBJ1-5; DNA: TGCGCCAGCAGCCAAGATCGGACAGGGACCGGCAATCAGCCCCAGCATTTT; CDR3: CASSQDRTGTGNQPQHF
size: .; V: TRBV2; D: .; J: TRBJ1-1; DNA: TGTGCCAGCAGTGATATTGTGAACACTGAAGCTTTCTTT; CDR3: CASSDIVNTEAFF
size: .; V: TRBV15; D: .; J: TRBJ1-5; DNA: TGTGCCACCACCGGGGACCAGCATTTT; CDR3: CATTGDQHF
size: .; V: TRBV10-3; D: .; J: TRBJ1-1; DNA: TGTGCCATCAGCTTCGGACAGTACATGAACACTGAAGCTTTCTTT; CDR3: CAISFGQYMNTEAFF
size: few; V: TRBV30; D: .; J: TRBJ1-2; DNA: TGTGCCTGGAGTGTCAGCTGGGCTAATGGCTACACCTTC; CDR3: CAWSVSWANGYTF
size: .; V: TRBV11-2; D: .; J: TRBJ2-7; DNA: TGTGCCAGCAGCTTAGTCGGGCAGGGCAGGTACGAGCAGTACTTC; CDR3: CASSLVGQGRYEQYF
size: .; V: TRBV6-1; D: TRBD2; J: TRBJ2-7; DNA: TGTGCCAGCAGTGAAGTGGAGCGGGAATTGCTCTACGAGCAGTACTTC; CDR3: CASSEVERELLYEQYF